The next 18 T cell receptor beta chains were all read from a single sample in a study of blood T cell repertoires in COVID-19. Measured with immunoSEQ multiplex PCR; TCRdb has only the in-frame clones, and not every one. The repertoire consists of 150,000 to 200,000 clones, with 88% occurring once and the leading ten covering less than 5.5%. Source material: peripheral blood. These TCRs come from a human donor in a cohort sampled during active COVID-19.

V is TRBV27 and J is TRBJ2-6, with 7 nucleotides matching TRBD2. The germline V gene encodes CDR1 MNHEY and CDR2 SMNVEV (reference sequence). This CDR3 has 15 amino acids. With V trimmed by 7 bases and J by 2 bases, 5 bases remained unmatched. The DNA for the CDR3 is TGTGCCAGCACCAACGGGGGGACTGGGGCCAACGTCCTGACTTTC. This translates into CASTNGGTGANVLTF.

The chain has TRBV27 and TRBJ2-3; 9 bases agree with TRBD2. Looked up from germline, CDR1 is MNHEY and CDR2 is SMNVEV (reference sequence). There are 16 residues in the CDR3. V shed 1 base and J 5 bases; nucleotides not matched to a gene: 7. Here the CDR3 reads CASSLWPSGVGDTQYF. CDR3 sequence (DNA): TGTGCCAGCAGTTTATGGCCTAGCGGGGTGGGAGATACGCAGTATTTT.

This chain uses TRBV29-1 with TRBJ2-5; 9 bases are a match to TRBD1. V lost 6 bases, J lost 4 bases, and 9 bases stayed unmatched. Germline CDR1 and CDR2: SQVTM and ANQGSEA. This CDR3 spans 14 amino acids. CDR3 coding DNA: TGCAGCGTGGGAGGGACAGGGCCGGCAGAGACCCAGTACTTC. It yields the protein CSVGGTGPAETQYF. Combining the CDR3 with reference TRBV29-1 and TRBJ2-5 gives the whole variable domain SAVISQKPSRDICQRGTSLTIQCQVDSQVTMMFWYRQQPGQSLTLIATANQGSEATYESGFVIDKFPISRPNLTFSTLTVSNMSPEDSSIYLCSVGGTGPAETQYFGPGTRLLVL.

The rearrangement joins TRBV15 to TRBJ2-5, with D perhaps TRBD2 (7 bases). Germline CDR1 reads LNHNV; CDR2 reads YYDKDF (reference sequence). The CDR3 has 16 amino acids. Trimming took off 3 bases at V and 3 bases at J, with 17 bases between the two ends. The CDR3: CATSSLAEGGKETQYF. The CDR3 coding sequence is TGTGCCACCAGCAGTTTAGCGGAGGGGGGGAAAGAGACCCAGTACTTC.

This chain's CDR3 is CATGSSTDTQYF. The CDR3 DNA sequence: TGTGCCACGGGGAGTAGCACAGATACGCAGTATTTT. V usage is TRBV15 and J usage is TRBJ2-3; TRBD2 is a possible D gene (5 bases). Germline V gene sequence: CDR1 LNHNV, CDR2 YYDKDF (reference sequence). This CDR3 comprises 12 residues. V lost 9 bases, J lost 0 bases, and 7 bases lay in between.

For the CDR3, the DNA is TGTGCCACCACGACAGGGCAAGTCCTCGGCTACACCTTC. It translates to CATTTGQVLGYTF. The chain has TRBV10-3 and TRBJ1-2; 7 nucleotides align to TRBD1. CDR3 size: 13 residues. Germline-derived CDR1 and CDR2 are ENHRY and SYGVKD. V shed 10 bases, J shed 8 bases, and the junction held 13 bases outside the gene matches.

This clone was observed a handful of times. CDR3 residues: CASSSTGGRYTEAFF. The DNA of the CDR3 is TGTGCCAGCAGCTCGACAGGGGGCAGGTACACTGAAGCTTTCTTT. The genes are TRBV9 and TRBJ1-1; 10 bases agree with TRBD1. CDR1 and CDR2 (germline): SGDLS, YYNGEE. The V gene end was trimmed by 4 bases and the J gene end by 3 bases; junction bases not matched to a gene: 6. The CDR3 covers 15 residues.

The count of this clone is one. The rearrangement joins TRBV27 to TRBJ2-7, with 10 bases fitting TRBD2. The CDR3 sequence is 14 residues long. With 6 bases clipped from V and 3 bases from J, the junction kept 5 bases outside the gene matches. Germline CDR1 and CDR2: MNHEY and SMNVEV (reference sequence). The CDR3 is CASRSSGSGYEQYF. DNA of the CDR3: TGTGCCAGCAGGTCTAGCGGGAGTGGCTACGAGCAGTACTTC.

This rearrangement joins TRBV5-1 to TRBJ1-1; D might be TRBD1 (6 bases). The CDR3 has 15 residues. V lost 4 bases, J lost 0 bases, and 13 bases lay in between. From germline, CDR1 is SGHRS and CDR2 YFSETQ. The CDR3 loop reads CASSPGGRVNTEAFF. DNA for the CDR3: TGCGCCAGCAGCCCGGGGGGCAGGGTGAACACTGAAGCTTTCTTT.

The V gene is TRBV3-1 (or the pseudogene TRBV3-2), the J gene TRBJ1-1; D is perhaps TRBD1 (6 bases). CDR3 length: 15 amino acids. The germline V and J ends were trimmed by 4 bases and 1 base, with 13 bases remaining between them. Per germline, CDR1 LGHDT and CDR2 YNNKEL (reference sequence). CDR3 nucleotide sequence: TGTGCCAGCAGCCTAACCGGGACATCGAACACTGAAGCTTTCTTT. Protein: CASSLTGTSNTEAFF.

The chain joins TRBV30 to TRBJ2-5; no clear D. Trimming shortened V by 3 bases and J by 4 bases, and 12 bases separated the two germline ends. The CDR3 length is 13 residues. CDR1 is GTSNPN and CDR2 is SVGIG in the germline V gene (reference sequence). The CDR3 DNA is TGTGCCTGGAGCGGATCCCGCGGAGAGACCCAGTACTTC. Encoded protein: CAWSGSRGETQYF.

The chain carries TRBV4-1 and TRBJ2-6; 12 bases agree with TRBD1. CDR1 is MGHRA, CDR2 YSYEKL, per germline. The J segment lost 4 bases and the V segment lost 4 bases, leaving 5 bases of the junction unmatched. This CDR3 spans 17 amino acids. The CDR3 DNA sequence: TGCGCCAGCAGCCCGGGACAGGGGGCGTGGGGGGCCAACGTCCTGACTTTC. It specifies CASSPGQGAWGANVLTF.

This rearrangement joins TRBV5-1 to TRBJ2-7; possible D gene TRBD1, 6 bases. Trimming took off 4 bases at V and 0 bases at J, with 11 bases between the two ends. The V gene's germline CDR1 is SGHRS and CDR2 YFSETQ. The CDR3 consists of 14 residues. This chain's CDR3 is CASSTTGGSYEQYF. The CDR3 nucleotides read TGCGCCAGCAGCACGACAGGAGGCTCCTACGAGCAGTACTTC.

V is TRBV5-4 and J is TRBJ2-7; the match to TRBD1 covers 9 bases. This CDR3 is built from 16 residues. V lost 4 bases, J lost 1 base, and 9 bases stayed unmatched. Germline values: CDR1 SGHNT, CDR2 YYREEE (reference sequence). This CDR3 reads CASSPEVDRGSYEQYF. CDR3 nucleotide sequence: TGTGCCAGCAGCCCCGAGGTGGACAGGGGATCCTACGAGCAGTACTTC.

The rearrangement links TRBV5-4 to TRBJ1-2, with 7 bases that match TRBD1. Unmatched junction bases numbered 13, after V lost 9 bases and J lost 8 bases. The CDR3 sequence is 13 residues long. CDR1 and CDR2 (germline): SGHNT, YYREEE (reference sequence). The CDR3 DNA reads TGTGCCATCGGCAGGGACAGAGGAGGCGGCTACACCTTC. Translating gives CAIGRDRGGGYTF.

This chain connects TRBV5-6 to TRBJ1-2; D is possibly TRBD1 (6 bases). This CDR3 region has 15 residues. Germline loops: CDR1 SGHDT, CDR2 YYEEEE. V dropped 4 bases and J dropped 7 bases, with 20 bases sitting between them. DNA for the CDR3: TGTGCCAGCAGCCCGCGCCAGCGGGCGGGGGCTGGCTACACCTTC. Amino acids: CASSPRQRAGAGYTF.

J is TRBJ2-5 and V is TRBV11-3; TRBD2 matches at 9 bases. J was trimmed by 2 bases and V by 4 bases; bases with no gene match: 5. CDR1 is SGHNT and CDR2 is YENEEA in the germline V gene. This CDR3 has 15 amino acids. CDR3 region: CASSSQAGGQETQYF. The CDR3 DNA sequence: TGTGCCAGCAGCTCCCAAGCGGGGGGACAAGAGACCCAGTACTTC. Full variable domain (remainder filled in from reference TRBV11-3 and TRBJ2-5): EAGVVQSPRYKIIEKKQPVAFWCNPISGHNTLYWYLQNLGQGPELLIRYENEEAVDDSQLPKDRFSAERLKGVDSTLKIQPAELGDSAVYLCASSSQAGGQETQYFGPGTRLLVL.

This rearrangement joins TRBV10-2 to TRBJ2-7; D remains unclear. The ends were cut back, 4 bases at V and 2 bases at J, with 18 bases in the middle. CDR3 length: 16 amino acids. Germline CDR1 and CDR2: WSHSY and SAAADI. CDR3 sequence: CASSGLGQAYAYEQYF. CDR3 DNA: TGCGCCAGCAGTGGCCTTGGGCAGGCCTACGCCTACGAGCAGTACTTC.